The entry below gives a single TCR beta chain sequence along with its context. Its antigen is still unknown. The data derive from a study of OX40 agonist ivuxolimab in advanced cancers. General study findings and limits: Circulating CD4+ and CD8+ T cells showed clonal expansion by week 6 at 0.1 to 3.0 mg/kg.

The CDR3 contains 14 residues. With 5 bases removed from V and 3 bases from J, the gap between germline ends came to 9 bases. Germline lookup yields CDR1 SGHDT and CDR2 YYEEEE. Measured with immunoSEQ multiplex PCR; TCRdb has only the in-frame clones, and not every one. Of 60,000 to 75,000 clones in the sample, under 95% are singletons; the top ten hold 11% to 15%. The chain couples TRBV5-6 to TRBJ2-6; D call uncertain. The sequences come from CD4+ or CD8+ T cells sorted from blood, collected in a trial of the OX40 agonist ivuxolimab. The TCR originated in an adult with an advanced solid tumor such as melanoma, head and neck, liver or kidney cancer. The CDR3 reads CASRHLRGANVLTF. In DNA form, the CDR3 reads TGTGCCAGCAGACACCTTCGTGGGGCCAACGTCCTGACTTTC. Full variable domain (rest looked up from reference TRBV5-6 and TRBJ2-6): DAGVTQSPTHLIKTRGQQVTLRCSPKSGHDTVSWYQQALGQGPQFIFQYYEEEERQRGNFPDRFSGHQFPNYSSELNVNALLLGDSALYLCASRHLRGANVLTFGAGSRLTVL.